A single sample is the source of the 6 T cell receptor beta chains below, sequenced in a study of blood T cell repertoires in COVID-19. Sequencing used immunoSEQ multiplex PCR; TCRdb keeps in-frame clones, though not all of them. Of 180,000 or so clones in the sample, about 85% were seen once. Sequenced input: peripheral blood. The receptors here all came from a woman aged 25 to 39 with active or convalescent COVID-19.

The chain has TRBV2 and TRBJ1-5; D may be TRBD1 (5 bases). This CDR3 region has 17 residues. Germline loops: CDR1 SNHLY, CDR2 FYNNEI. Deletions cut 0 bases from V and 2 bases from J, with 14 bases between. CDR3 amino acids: CASSEAGRGMGNQPQHF. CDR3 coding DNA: TGTGCCAGCAGTGAAGCGGGAAGGGGCATGGGCAATCAGCCCCAGCATTTT. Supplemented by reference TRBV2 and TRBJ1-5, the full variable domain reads EPEVTQTPSHQVTQMGQEVILRCVPISNHLYFYWYRQILGQKVEFLVSFYNNEISEKSEIFDDQFSVERPDGSNFTLKIRSTKLEDSAMYFCASSEAGRGMGNQPQHFGDGTRLSIL.

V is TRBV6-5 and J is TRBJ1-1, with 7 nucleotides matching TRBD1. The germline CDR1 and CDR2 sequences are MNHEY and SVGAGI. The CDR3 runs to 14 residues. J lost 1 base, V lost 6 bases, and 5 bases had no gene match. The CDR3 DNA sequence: TGTGCCAGCAGATTAAAGGGGGCGAACACTGAAGCTTTCTTT. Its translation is CASRLKGANTEAFF.

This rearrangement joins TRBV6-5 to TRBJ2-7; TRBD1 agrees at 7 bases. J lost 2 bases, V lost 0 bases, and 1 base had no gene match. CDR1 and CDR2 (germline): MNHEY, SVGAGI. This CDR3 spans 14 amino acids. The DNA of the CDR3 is TGTGCCAGCAGTTACTCCGGGACAGCCTACGAGCAGTACTTC. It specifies CASSYSGTAYEQYF.

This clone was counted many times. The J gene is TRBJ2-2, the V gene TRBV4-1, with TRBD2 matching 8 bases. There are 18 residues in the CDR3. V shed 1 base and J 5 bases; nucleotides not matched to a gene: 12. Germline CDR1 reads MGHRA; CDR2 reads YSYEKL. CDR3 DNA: TGCGCCAGCAGCCAAGTAACCAGCGGGAGTTTTAGAACCGGGGAGCTGTTTTTT. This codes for CASSQVTSGSFRTGELFF.

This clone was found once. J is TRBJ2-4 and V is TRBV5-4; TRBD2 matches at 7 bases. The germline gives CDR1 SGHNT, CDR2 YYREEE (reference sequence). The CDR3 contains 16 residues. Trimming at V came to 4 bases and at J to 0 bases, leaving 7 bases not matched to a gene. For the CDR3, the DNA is TGTGCCAGCAGCCCGGGGACTATTCTAGCCAAAAACATTCAGTACTTC. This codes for CASSPGTILAKNIQYF.

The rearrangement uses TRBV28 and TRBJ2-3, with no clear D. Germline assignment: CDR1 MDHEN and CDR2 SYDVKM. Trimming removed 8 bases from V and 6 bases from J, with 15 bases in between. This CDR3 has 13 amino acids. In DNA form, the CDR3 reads TGTGCCAGCGGCCCCCCTCCTCTCGATACGCAGTATTTT. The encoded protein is CASGPPPLDTQYF.